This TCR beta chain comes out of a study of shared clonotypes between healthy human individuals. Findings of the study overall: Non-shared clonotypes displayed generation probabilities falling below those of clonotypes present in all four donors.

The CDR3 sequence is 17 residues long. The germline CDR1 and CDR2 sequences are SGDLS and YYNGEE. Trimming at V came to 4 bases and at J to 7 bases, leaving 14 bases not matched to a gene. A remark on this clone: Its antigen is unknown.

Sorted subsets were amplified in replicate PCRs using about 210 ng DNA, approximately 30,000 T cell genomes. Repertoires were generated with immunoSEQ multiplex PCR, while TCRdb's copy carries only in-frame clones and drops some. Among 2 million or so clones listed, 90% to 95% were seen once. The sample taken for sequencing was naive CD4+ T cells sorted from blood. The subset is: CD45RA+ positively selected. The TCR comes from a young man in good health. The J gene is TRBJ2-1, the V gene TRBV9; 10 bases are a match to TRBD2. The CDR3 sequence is CASSPVAAGGPRNEQFF. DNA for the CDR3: TGTGCCAGCAGCCCCGTCGCAGCGGGAGGGCCTAGAAATGAGCAGTTCTTC.